The 7 T cell receptor beta chains given below trace back to one sample, sequenced in a study of blood T cell repertoires in COVID-19. This table comes from immunoSEQ multiplex PCR, and its TCRdb copy is limited to in-frame clones, with some not included. The data hold over 20,000 clones, with 80% to 95% observed a single time. Sequencing used peripheral blood. These receptors were taken from a woman between 65 and 79 years old with active COVID-19.

V usage is TRBV12-3 or TRBV12-4 and J usage is TRBJ1-5, with D tentatively TRBD1 (5 bases). The CDR3 has 13 amino acids. Trimming stripped 5 bases from V and 6 bases from J, with 11 bases between. CDR3 in amino acids: CASSLDSGQPQHF. CDR3 nucleotides: TGTGCCAGCAGTCTCGACAGTGGTCAGCCCCAGCATTTT.

J is TRBJ2-2 and V is TRBV2; 9 bases line up with TRBD2. J was trimmed by 4 bases and V by 5 bases; bases with no gene match: 17. Germline CDR1 is SNHLY and CDR2 is FYNNEI. This CDR3 is 19 amino acids long. This CDR3 reads CASSLRTSDILEGTGELFF. The CDR3 bases are TGTGCCAGCAGTCTCAGGACTAGCGACATATTGGAGGGCACCGGGGAGCTGTTTTTT.

In this sample, this clone turned up once. V usage is TRBV21-1 and J usage is TRBJ2-7; the D call TRBD2 from the table was never checked on the DNA. TRBV21-1 is listed as a pseudogene. CDR3 length: 16 residues. CDR3 DNA: TGTGCCAGCAGCAAAGATCGCCTAGCGAACTCCTACGAGCAGTACTTC. Translated, it gives CASSKDRLANSYEQYF.

This clone was seen a single time. The V gene is TRBV6-8, the J gene TRBJ2-7; D remains unclear. Germline V CDR1 and CDR2: MNHGY, SAAAGT. This CDR3 is 15 amino acids long. V was pared by 0 bases and J by 6 bases, with 15 bases between. The CDR3 DNA sequence: TGTGCCAGCAGTTACTCGTGCAGGATACCTACCGAGCAGTACTTC. Translation gives CASSYSCRIPTEQYF.

The chain recombines TRBV6-5 with TRBJ1-1; D unclear. The CDR3 loop spans 14 amino acids. Trimming pared 2 bases from V and 1 base from J, leaving 8 bases between. Per the germline V gene, CDR1 is MNHEY and CDR2 is SVGAGI. The CDR3 nucleotides are TGTGCCAGCAGTTACAGGCGGGAGAACACTGAAGCTTTCTTT. Its translation: CASSYRRENTEAFF.

The CDR3 is CASSEHHGQGGGEQYF. The CDR3 DNA follows: TGTGCCAGCAGTGAACACCACGGACAGGGAGGGGGCGAGCAGTACTTC. The chain carries TRBV6-1 and TRBJ2-7; tentatively, D is TRBD1 (8 bases). From germline, CDR1 is MNHNS and CDR2 SASEGT. The V gene lost 2 bases and the J gene lost 6 bases, with 20 bases spanning the gap. The CDR3 is 16 amino acids.

V gene TRBV4-1 combines with J gene TRBJ1-3, with D possibly matching TRBD1 (5 bases). The V end lost 5 bases, the J end lost 5 bases, and 10 bases lay between the germline ends. This CDR3 region has 13 residues. The germline CDR1 and CDR2 sequences are MGHRA and YSYEKL. The CDR3 bases are TGCGCCAGCAGCGTCCAGGGTCGAAACACCATATATTTT. Residues: CASSVQGRNTIYF.